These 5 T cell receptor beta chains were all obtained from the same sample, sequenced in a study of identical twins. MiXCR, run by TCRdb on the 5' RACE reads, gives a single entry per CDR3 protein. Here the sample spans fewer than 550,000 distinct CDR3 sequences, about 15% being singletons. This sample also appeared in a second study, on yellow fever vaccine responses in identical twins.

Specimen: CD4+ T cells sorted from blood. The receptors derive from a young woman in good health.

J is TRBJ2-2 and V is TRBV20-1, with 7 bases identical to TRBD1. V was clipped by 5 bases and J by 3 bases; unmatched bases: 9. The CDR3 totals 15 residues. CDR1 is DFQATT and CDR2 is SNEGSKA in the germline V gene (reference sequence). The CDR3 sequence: CSASLHGTDTGELFF. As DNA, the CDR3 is TGCAGTGCTTCTCTTCACGGGACAGACACCGGGGAGCTGTTTTTT.

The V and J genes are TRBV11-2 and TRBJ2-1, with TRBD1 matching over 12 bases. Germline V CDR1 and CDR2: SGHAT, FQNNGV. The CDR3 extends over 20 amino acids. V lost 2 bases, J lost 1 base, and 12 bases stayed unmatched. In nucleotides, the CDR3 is TGTGCCAGCAGCTTAATCCCCGGGACAGGGGGCGAAGGGTCCTACAATGAGCAGTTCTTC. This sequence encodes CASSLIPGTGGEGSYNEQFF.

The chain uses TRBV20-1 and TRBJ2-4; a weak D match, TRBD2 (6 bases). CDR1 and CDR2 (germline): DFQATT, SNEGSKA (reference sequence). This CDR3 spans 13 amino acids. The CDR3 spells CSGLWGGKNIQYF. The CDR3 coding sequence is TGCAGCGGCCTATGGGGAGGCAAAAACATTCAGTACTTC.

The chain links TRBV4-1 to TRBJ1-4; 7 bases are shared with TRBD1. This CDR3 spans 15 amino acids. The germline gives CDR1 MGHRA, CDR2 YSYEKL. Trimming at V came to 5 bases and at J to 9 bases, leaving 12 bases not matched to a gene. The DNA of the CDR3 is TGCGCCAGCAGCTCGCCAGGGAGGGGGCTCAAAAAACTGTTTTTT. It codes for CASSSPGRGLKKLFF.

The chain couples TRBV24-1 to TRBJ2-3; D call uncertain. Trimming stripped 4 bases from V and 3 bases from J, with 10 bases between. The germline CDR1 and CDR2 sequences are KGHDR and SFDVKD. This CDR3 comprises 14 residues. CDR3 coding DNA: TGTGCCACCAGTGAGGCGACGGGTACAGATACGCAGTATTTT. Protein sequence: CATSEATGTDTQYF.